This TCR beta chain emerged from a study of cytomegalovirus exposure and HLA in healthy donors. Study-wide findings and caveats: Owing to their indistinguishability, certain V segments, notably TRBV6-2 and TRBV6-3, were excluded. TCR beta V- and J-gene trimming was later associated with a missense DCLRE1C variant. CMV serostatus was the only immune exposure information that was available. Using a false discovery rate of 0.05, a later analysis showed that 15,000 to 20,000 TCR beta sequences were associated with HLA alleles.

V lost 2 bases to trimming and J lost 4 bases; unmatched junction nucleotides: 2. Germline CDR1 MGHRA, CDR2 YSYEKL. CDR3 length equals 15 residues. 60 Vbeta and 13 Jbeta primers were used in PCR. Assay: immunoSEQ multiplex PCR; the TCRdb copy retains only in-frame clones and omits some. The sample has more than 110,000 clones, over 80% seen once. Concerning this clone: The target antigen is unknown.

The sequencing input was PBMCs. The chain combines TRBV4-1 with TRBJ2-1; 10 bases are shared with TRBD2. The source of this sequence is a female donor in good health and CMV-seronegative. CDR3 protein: CASSQRAGGYNEQFF. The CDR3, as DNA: TGCGCCAGCAGCCAAAGAGCGGGAGGGTACAATGAGCAGTTCTTC.